The clone carrying this T cell receptor (beta chain) has only a few counts. Its antigen is unknown. CDR3 size: 18 residues. V was trimmed by 2 bases and J by 1 base, leaving 18 bases between them. Germline V CDR1 and CDR2: SGHVS, FQNEAQ. The sample belongs to a study of Graves' ophthalmopathy and Graves' hyperthyroidism. The study's findings and limits: Detected in blood as well were most expanded thyroid clonotypes with frequency above 0.001. A model of 13 signatures distinguished ophthalmopathy from stable hyperthyroidism at about 86% sensitivity and 81.08% specificity.

Amplification targeted the TCR beta CDR3 regions, with RNA transcripts as the source material. RT-PCR in the first round used HTBI primers; a second-round multiplex PCR followed. Via MiXCR, TCRdb re-called the multiplex PCR reads, giving one row per CDR3 protein. The sample consists of about 1.2 million distinct CDR3 sequences, roughly two fifths of them appearing once. Certain patients, namely those with other autoimmune diseases, uncontrolled infections, pregnancy or lactation, were excluded. Clinical symptoms, serum thyroxine, TRAb, thyroid ultrasound and orbital computed tomography were relied on for diagnosis.

V is TRBV7-8 and J is TRBJ1-5; D gene ambiguous. The receptor was isolated from an adult man with Graves' hyperthyroidism. The source material was peripheral blood or thyroid tissue (not recorded which). CDR3 region: CASSLRAPDQLSNQPQHF. The CDR3 coding sequence is TGTGCCAGCAGCTTAAGGGCCCCGGATCAATTAAGCAATCAGCCCCAGCATTTT. The full variable domain, rest sourced from reference TRBV7-8 and TRBJ1-5, is GAGVSQSPRYKVAKRGQDVALRCDPISGHVSLFWYQQALGQGPEFLTYFQNEAQLDKSGLPSDRFFAERPEGSVSTLKIQRTQQEDSAVYLCASSLRAPDQLSNQPQHFGDGTRLSIL.